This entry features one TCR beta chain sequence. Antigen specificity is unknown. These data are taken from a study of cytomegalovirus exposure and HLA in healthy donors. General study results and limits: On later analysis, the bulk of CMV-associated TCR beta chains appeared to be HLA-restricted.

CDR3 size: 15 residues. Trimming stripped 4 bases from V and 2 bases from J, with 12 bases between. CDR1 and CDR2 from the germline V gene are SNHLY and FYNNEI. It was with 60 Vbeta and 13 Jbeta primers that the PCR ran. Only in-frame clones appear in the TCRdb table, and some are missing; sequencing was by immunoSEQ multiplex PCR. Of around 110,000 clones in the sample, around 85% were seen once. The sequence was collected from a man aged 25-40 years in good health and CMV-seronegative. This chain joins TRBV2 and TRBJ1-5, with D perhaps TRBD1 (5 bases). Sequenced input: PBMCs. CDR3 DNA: TGTGCCAGCAGTGGGGGCTCTCAGGGCAATCAGCCCCAGCATTTT. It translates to CASSGGSQGNQPQHF.